The 6 T cell receptor beta chains reported below all come from one sample, sequenced in a study of low-dose radiotherapy and immunotherapy resistance in tumors. Priming of first-strand cDNA relied on TRAV- and TRBV-specific primers (covering alpha and beta chains). Amplification of TCRs used a constant-region primer and V-primer adapter for around 18 PCR cycles. TCRdb independently ran MiXCR on the reads; one entry per CDR3 protein. The data hold 54,000 or so distinct CDR3 sequences, with about 25% observed a single time. Described time point: before trial treatment. The specimen comprised PBMCs, sampled before treatment. Receptors originate from a male donor with prostate cancer.

The V gene is TRBV25-1, the J gene TRBJ2-3; D unclear. Between the trimmed V and J ends, which lost 2 bases and 3 bases, there was a span of 15 bases. The CDR3 covers 16 residues. Germline V gene sequence: CDR1 MGHDK, CDR2 SYGVNS. CDR3 amino acids: CASSENPVSSTDTQYF. As DNA, the CDR3 is TGTGCCAGCAGTGAAAATCCTGTCAGCTCTACAGATACGCAGTATTTT.

In this sample, this clonotype turned up many times. The CDR3 reads CASSGSGGVSYNEQFF. As DNA, the CDR3 is TGCGCCAGCAGCGGTAGCGGGGGGGTCTCCTACAATGAGCAGTTCTTC. The chain combines TRBV5-1 with TRBJ2-1; TRBD2 agrees at 11 bases. Trimming cost V 4 bases and J 0 bases; bases outside gene matches: 3. This CDR3 is built from 16 residues. CDR1 is SGHRS and CDR2 is YFSETQ in the germline V gene.

The J gene is TRBJ2-5, the V gene TRBV5-6, with 9 positions matching TRBD2. Trimming took 3 bases from V and 1 from J; bases not matched to a gene: 4. The germline gives CDR1 SGHDT, CDR2 YYEEEE. This CDR3 is built from 15 residues. CDR3 amino acids: CASSSAGGIQETQYF. CDR3 nucleotide sequence: TGTGCCAGCAGCTCAGCGGGGGGCATCCAAGAGACCCAGTACTTC.

This clonotype appeared many times. This chain uses TRBV11-2 with TRBJ2-5; D possibly corresponds to TRBD2 (6 bases). In germline, CDR1 is SGHAT, CDR2 FQNNGV. V was clipped by 6 bases and J by 0 bases, with 17 bases between them. The length of the CDR3 is 16 residues. The CDR3 reads CASSLSGPLYQETQYF. The DNA of the CDR3 is TGTGCCAGCAGTCTTAGCGGACCCCTTTACCAAGAGACCCAGTACTTC. The full variable domain, with the rest looked up from reference TRBV11-2 and TRBJ2-5, is EAGVAQSPRYKIIEKRQSVAFWCNPISGHATLYWYQQILGQGPKLLIQFQNNGVVDDSQLPKDRFSAERLKGVDSTLKIQPAKLEDSAVYLCASSLSGPLYQETQYFGPGTRLLVL.

This clonotype was seen more than once but under ten times. The chain employs TRBV19 and TRBJ1-5; a possible D gene is TRBD1 (5 bases). CDR1 is LNHDA and CDR2 is SQIVND in the germline V gene (reference sequence). The CDR3 is 15 residues long. Deletions cut 2 bases from V and 6 bases from J, with 14 bases between. CDR3 loop: CASSIFSQGAQPQHF. DNA of the CDR3: TGTGCCAGTAGTATATTCTCCCAGGGAGCTCAGCCCCAGCATTTT.

This clonotype was detected only a few times. The rearrangement uses TRBV28 and TRBJ2-1, with D maybe TRBD1 (6 bases). The germline V gene encodes CDR1 MDHEN and CDR2 SYDVKM. The CDR3 spans 16 residues. The V gene lost 6 bases and the J gene lost 0 bases, with 15 bases spanning the gap. The CDR3 reads CASSPRVGASYNEQFF. DNA of the CDR3: TGTGCCAGCAGCCCACGCGTGGGGGCCTCCTACAATGAGCAGTTCTTC.